This T cell receptor (beta chain) was sequenced in a study of beta chain features in type 1 diabetes. Since all of the isolated RNA was reverse transcribed, expressed TCRB transcripts were what got sequenced. This table comes from immunoSEQ multiplex PCR, and its TCRdb copy is limited to in-frame clones, with some not included. The sample includes roughly 50,000 clones, roughly 52% of them seen just once. Purity above 95% was achieved in all sorted populations. About this clone itself: What it binds is unknown.

Study-level points and caveats: Shorter TCRB CDR3s, moderately but significantly so, were found in Type 1 diabetes patients in all four CD4+ subsets. Amplification by PCR could prefer shorter templates, with the same effect in patients and controls.

The specimen was Tregs from blood. The source of this sequence is a woman aged 40-49 years with type 1 diabetes.

The CDR3: CASSPLVANTEAFF. CDR3 DNA sequence: TGTGCCAGCTCACCACTCGTAGCGAACACTGAAGCTTTCTTT. The rearrangement joins TRBV18 to TRBJ1-1, with unresolved D. Trimming took off 1 base at V and 1 base at J, with 7 bases between the two ends. Germline V gene data show CDR1 as KGHSH and CDR2 as LQKENI. There are 14 residues in the CDR3. The full variable domain, with the rest looked up from reference TRBV18 and TRBJ1-1, is NAGVMQNPRHLVRRRGQEARLRCSPMKGHSHVYWYRQLPEEGLKFMVYLQKENIIDESGMPKERFSAEFPKEGPSILRIQQVVRGDSAAYFCASSPLVANTEAFFGQGTRLTVV.